This T cell receptor beta chain was profiled in a study of cytomegalovirus exposure and HLA in healthy donors. Study-level results: Associated with HLA alleles at 0.05 false discovery rate in a later analysis were 16,951 TCR beta sequences. Information on immune exposure was restricted to one variable (CMV serostatus). A later analysis linked a missense DCLRE1C variant to TCR beta V- and J-gene trimming.

Regarding this clone: Its antigen is currently unknown.

CDR3 size: 18 residues. With V trimmed by 3 bases and J by 5 bases, 16 bases remained unmatched. Per the germline V gene, CDR1 is MGHRA and CDR2 is YSYEKL. 13 Jbeta primers and 60 Vbeta primers were used for the PCR. As handled by the study authors: The authors later counted roughly 79 million unique TCR beta chains, about 11 million of them shared. The protocol was immunoSEQ multiplex PCR, while the TCRdb copy is restricted to in-frame clones and leaves out a portion. That table furnishes V, J and clone size, whereas the DNA furnished D and trimming. The table has over 75,000 clones, roughly 80% seen once.

The TCR was taken from a man aged 55 to 69 in good health and CMV-seropositive. The sequenced sample consisted of PBMCs. The chain couples TRBV4-1 to TRBJ1-5; 7 nucleotides line up with TRBD1. The CDR3 bases are TGCGCCAGCAGCCACGGACAGGATGGTGCGATCCGGTATCAGCCCCAGCATTTT. Protein product: CASSHGQDGAIRYQPQHF.